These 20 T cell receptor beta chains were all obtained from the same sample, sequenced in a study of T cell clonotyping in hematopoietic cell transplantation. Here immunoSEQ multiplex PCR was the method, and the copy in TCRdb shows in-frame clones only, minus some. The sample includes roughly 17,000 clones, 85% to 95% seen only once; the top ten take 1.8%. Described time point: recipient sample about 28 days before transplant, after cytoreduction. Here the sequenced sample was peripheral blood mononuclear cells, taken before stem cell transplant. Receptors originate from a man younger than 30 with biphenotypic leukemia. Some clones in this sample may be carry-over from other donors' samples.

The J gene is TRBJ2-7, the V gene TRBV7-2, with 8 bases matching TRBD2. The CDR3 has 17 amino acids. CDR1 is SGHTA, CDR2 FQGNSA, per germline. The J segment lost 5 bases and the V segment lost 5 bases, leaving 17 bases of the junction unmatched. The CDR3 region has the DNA TGTGCCAGCAGCCCCGATCTGGGGGCGGGGGGATACCACGAGCAGTACTTC. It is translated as CASSPDLGAGGYHEQYF.

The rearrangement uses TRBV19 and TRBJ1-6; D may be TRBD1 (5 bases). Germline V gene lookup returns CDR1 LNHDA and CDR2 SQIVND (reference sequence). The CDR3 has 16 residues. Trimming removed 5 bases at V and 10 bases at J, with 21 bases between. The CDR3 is CASSGGNQGIGSPLHF. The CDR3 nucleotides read TGTGCCAGTAGTGGGGGTAACCAGGGAATCGGATCACCCCTCCACTTT. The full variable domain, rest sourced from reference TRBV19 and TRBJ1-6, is DGGITQSPKYLFRKEGQNVTLSCEQNLNHDAMYWYRQDPGQGLRLIYYSQIVNDFQKGDIAEGYSVSREKKESFPLTVTSAQKNPTAFYLCASSGGNQGIGSPLHFGNGTRLTVT.

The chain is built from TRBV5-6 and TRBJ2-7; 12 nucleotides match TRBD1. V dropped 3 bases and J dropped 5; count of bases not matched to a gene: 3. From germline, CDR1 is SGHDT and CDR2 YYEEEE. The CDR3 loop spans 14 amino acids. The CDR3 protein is CASSYGTGGDEQYF. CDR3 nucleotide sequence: TGTGCCAGCAGCTACGGGACAGGGGGCGACGAGCAGTACTTC.

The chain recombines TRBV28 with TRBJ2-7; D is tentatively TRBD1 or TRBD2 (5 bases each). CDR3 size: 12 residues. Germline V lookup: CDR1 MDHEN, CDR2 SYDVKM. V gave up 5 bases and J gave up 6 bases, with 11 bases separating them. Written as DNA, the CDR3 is TGTGCCAGCAGTCTCTTTGGGGGCGAGCAGTACTTC. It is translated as CASSLFGGEQYF.

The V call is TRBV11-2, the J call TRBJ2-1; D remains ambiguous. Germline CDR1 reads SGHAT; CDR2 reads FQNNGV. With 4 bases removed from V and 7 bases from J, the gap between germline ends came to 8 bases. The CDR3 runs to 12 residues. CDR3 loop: CASSSMGNEQFF. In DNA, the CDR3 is TGTGCCAGCAGCTCGATGGGGAATGAGCAGTTCTTC.

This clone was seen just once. The CDR3 nucleotides are TGTGCCAGCAGCTTGGTTACGGGAGACATGAACACTGAAGCTTTCTTT. Amino acid sequence: CASSLVTGDMNTEAFF. The chain carries TRBV5-5 and TRBJ1-1; D unresolved. CDR1 is SGHKS and CDR2 is YYEKEE in the germline V gene (reference sequence). Trimming pared 0 bases from V and 0 bases from J, leaving 12 bases between. The CDR3 contains 16 residues.

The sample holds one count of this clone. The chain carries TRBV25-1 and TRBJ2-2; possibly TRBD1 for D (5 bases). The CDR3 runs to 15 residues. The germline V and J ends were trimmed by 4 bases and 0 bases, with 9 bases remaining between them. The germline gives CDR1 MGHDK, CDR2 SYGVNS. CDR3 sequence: CASSVDNSNTGELFF. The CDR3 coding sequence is TGTGCCAGCAGTGTGGACAATTCGAACACCGGGGAGCTGTTTTTT. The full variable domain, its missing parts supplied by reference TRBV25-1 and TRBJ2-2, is EADIYQTPRYLVIGTGKKITLECSQTMGHDKMYWYQQDPGMELHLIHYSYGVNSTEKGDLSSESTVSRIRTEHFPLTLESARPSHTSQYLCASSVDNSNTGELFFGEGSRLTVL.

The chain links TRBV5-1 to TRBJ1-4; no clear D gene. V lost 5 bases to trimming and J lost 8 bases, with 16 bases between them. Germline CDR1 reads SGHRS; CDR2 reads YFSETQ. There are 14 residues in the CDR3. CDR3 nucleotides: TGCGCCAGCAGAAGGGATAATCAAGGGGAAAAACTGTTTTTT. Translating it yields CASRRDNQGEKLFF. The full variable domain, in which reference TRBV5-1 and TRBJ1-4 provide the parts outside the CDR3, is KAGVTQTPRYLIKTRGQQVTLSCSPISGHRSVSWYQQTPGQGLQFLFEYFSETQRNKGNFPGRFSGRQFSNSRSEMNVSTLELGDSALYLCASRRDNQGEKLFFGSGTQLSVL.

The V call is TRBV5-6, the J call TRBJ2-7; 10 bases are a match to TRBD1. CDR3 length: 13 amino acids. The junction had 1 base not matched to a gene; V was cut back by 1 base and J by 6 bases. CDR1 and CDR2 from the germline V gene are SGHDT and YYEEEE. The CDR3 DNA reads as TGTGCCAGCAGCTTGAGGACAGGGGGCGAGCAGTACTTC. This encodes CASSLRTGGEQYF.

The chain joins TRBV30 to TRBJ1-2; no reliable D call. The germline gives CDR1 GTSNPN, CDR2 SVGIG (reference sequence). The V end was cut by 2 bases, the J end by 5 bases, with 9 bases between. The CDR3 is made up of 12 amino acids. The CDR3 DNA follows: TGTGCCTGGAGTCAAGGACCTTATGGCTACACCTTC. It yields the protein CAWSQGPYGYTF.

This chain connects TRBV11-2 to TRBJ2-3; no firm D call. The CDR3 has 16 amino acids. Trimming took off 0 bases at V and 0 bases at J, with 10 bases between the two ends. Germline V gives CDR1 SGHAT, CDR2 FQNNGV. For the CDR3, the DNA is TGTGCCAGCAGCTTAGATTTTGGCGGTAGCACAGATACGCAGTATTTT. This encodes CASSLDFGGSTDTQYF.

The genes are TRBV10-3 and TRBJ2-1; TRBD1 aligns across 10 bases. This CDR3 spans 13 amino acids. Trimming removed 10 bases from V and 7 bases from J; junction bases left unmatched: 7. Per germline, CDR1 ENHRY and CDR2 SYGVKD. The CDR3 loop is CATTGQGKNEQFF. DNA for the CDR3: TGTGCCACAACGGGACAGGGGAAGAATGAGCAGTTCTTC.

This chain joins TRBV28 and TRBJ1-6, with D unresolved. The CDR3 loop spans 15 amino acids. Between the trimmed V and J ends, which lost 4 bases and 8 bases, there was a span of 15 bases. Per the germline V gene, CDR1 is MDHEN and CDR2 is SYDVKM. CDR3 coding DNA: TGTGCCAGCAGTTCCCTGGGCTACCCCCATTCACCCCTCCACTTT. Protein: CASSSLGYPHSPLHF. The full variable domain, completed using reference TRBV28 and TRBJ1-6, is DVKVTQSSRYLVKRTGEKVFLECVQDMDHENMFWYRQDPGLGLRLIYFSYDVKMKEKGDIPEGYSVSREKKERFSLILESASTNQTSMYLCASSSLGYPHSPLHFGNGTRLTVT.

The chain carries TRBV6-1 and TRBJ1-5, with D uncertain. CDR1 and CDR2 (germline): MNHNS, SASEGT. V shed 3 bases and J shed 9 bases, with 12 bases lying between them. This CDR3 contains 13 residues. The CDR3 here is CASSDPILPPQHF. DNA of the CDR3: TGTGCCAGCAGTGACCCCATATTACCGCCCCAGCATTTT.

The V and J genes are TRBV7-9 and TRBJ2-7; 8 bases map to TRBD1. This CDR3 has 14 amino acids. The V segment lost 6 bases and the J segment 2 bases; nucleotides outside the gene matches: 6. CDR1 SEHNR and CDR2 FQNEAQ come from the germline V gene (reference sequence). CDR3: CASRGQDGAYEQYF. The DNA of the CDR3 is TGTGCCAGCAGGGGACAGGATGGGGCCTACGAGCAGTACTTC.

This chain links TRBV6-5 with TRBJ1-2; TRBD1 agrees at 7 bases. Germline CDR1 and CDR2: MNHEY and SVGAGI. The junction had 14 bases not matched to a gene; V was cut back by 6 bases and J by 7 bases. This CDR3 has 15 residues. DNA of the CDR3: TGTGCCAGCAGCTTTAAGGGGGCCTCGGTGAGTGGCTACACCTTC. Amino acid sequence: CASSFKGASVSGYTF.

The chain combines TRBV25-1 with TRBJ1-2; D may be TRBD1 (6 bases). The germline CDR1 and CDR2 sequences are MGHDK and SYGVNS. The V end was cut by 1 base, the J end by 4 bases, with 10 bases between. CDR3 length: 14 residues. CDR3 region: CASSESRTAYGYTF. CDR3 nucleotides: TGTGCCAGCAGTGAATCTCGGACAGCCTATGGCTACACCTTC.

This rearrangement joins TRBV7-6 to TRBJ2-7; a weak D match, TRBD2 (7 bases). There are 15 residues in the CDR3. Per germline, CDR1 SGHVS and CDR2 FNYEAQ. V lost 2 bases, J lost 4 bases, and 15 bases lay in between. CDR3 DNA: TGTGCCAGCAGCTTAAAGGGGGGGGCCGCTTACGAGCAGTACTTC. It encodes CASSLKGGAAYEQYF.

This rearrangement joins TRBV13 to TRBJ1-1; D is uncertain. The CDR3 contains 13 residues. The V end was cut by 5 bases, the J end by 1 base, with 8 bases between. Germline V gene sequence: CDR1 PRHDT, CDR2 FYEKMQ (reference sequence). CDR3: CASSLLGNTEAFF. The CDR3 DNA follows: TGTGCCAGCAGCCTTCTGGGGAACACTGAAGCTTTCTTT.

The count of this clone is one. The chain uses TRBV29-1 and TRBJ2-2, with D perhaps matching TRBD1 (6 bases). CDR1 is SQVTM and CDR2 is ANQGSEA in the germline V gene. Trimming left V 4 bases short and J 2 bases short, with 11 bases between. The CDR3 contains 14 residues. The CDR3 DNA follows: TGCAGCGTTGGGTCAGGGGTAAACACCGGGGAGCTGTTTTTT. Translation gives CSVGSGVNTGELFF.